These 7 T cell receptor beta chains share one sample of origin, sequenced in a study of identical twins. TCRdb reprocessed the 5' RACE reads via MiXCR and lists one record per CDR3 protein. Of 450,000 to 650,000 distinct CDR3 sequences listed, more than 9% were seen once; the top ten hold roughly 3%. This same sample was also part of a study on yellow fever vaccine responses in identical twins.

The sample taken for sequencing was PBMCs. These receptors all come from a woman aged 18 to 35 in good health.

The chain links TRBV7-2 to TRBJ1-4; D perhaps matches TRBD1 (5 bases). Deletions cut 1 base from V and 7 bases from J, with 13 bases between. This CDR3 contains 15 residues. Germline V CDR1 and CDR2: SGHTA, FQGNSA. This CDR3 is CASSLVSQGTEKLFF. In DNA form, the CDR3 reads TGTGCCAGCAGCTTAGTAAGCCAGGGTACTGAAAAACTGTTTTTT.

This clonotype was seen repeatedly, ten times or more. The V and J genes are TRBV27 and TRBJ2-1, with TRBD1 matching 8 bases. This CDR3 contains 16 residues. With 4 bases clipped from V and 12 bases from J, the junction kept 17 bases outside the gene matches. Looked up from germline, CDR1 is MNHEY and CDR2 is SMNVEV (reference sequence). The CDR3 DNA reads TGTGCCAGCAGTTCTACCGGGACAGGTTCGATCGGACGGCAGTTCTTC. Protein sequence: CASSSTGTGSIGRQFF.

Here the CDR3 DNA reads TGTGCCAGCAGTATAATACTAGCGGGAGGGCCGACCGGGGAGCTGTTTTTT. Protein sequence: CASSIILAGGPTGELFF. The chain carries TRBV27 and TRBJ2-2; 13 bases are shared with TRBD2. The J segment lost 5 bases and the V segment lost 5 bases, leaving 8 bases of the junction unmatched. The CDR3 has 17 amino acids. Germline V CDR1 and CDR2: MNHEY, SMNVEV (reference sequence).

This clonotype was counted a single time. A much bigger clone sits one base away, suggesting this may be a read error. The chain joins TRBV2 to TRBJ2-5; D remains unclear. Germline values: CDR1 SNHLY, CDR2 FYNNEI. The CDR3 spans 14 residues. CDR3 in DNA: TGTGCCAGCCAGGAAATCCTGTCGGCACAGACCCACTACTTC. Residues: CASQEILSAQTHYF.

CDR3 sequence: CASSLIDGLGLAGGPSDEQFF. CDR3 nucleotides: TGTGCCAGCAGTTTGATTGACGGACTGGGACTAGCGGGAGGGCCATCGGATGAGCAGTTCTTC. The rearrangement links TRBV27 to TRBJ2-1; 16 bases map to TRBD2. The junction had 19 bases not matched to a gene; V was cut back by 3 bases and J by 8 bases. The CDR3 sequence is 21 residues long. Germline V gene lookup returns CDR1 MNHEY and CDR2 SMNVEV (reference sequence).

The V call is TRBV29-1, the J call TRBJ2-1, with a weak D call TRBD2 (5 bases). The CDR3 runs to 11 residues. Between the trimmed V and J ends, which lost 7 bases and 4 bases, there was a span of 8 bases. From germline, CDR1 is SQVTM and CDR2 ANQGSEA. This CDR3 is CSGTAYNEQFF. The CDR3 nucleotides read TGCAGCGGGACTGCATACAATGAGCAGTTCTTC.

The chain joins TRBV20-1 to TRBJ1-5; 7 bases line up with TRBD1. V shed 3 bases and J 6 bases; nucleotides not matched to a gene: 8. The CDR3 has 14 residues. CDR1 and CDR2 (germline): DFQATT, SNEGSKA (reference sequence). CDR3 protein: CSASQDRVGQPQHF. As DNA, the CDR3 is TGCAGTGCTAGTCAAGACAGGGTGGGTCAGCCCCAGCATTTT.